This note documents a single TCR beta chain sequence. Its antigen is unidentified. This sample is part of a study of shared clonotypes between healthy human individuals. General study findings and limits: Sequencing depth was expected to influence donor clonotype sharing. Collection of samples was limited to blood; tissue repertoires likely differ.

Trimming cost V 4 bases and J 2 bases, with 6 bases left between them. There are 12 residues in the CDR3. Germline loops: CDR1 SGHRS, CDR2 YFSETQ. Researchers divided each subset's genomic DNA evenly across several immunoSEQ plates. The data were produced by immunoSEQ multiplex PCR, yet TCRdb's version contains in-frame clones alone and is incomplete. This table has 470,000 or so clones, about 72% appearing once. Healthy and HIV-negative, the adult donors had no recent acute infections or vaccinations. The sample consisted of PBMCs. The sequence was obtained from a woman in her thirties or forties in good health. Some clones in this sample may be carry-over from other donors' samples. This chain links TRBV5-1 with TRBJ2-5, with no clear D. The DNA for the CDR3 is TGCGCCAGCAGCACGGATCAAGAGACCCAGTACTTC. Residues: CASSTDQETQYF. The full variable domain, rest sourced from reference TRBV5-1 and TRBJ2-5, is KAGVTQTPRYLIKTRGQQVTLSCSPISGHRSVSWYQQTPGQGLQFLFEYFSETQRNKGNFPGRFSGRQFSNSRSEMNVSTLELGDSALYLCASSTDQETQYFGPGTRLLVL.